This T cell receptor beta chain was recorded in a study of T cell responses to AZD1222 COVID-19 vaccine. This clone appeared a single time. The antigen is unknown. Produced via immunoSEQ multiplex PCR; TCRdb's table is partial and in-frame only. Here the sample spans more than 150,000 clones, over 80% being singletons. Study-wide results and limits: Clonal diversity was possibly underestimated; the donors were predominantly white British and more often female.

The V and J ends lost 7 bases and 8 bases respectively, with 23 bases between them. Germline CDR1 and CDR2: MNHNY and SVGAGI (reference sequence). The length of the CDR3 is 15 residues. The TCR sequence derives from an adult in good health. Material: peripheral blood, obtained on day 0 of AZD1222 vaccination. The gene calls are TRBV6-6 and TRBJ1-2, with a possible D match to TRBD1 (6 bases). In DNA form, the CDR3 reads TGTGCCAGCACCTTTACTCACAAGGGCCAGGGGGGCTACACCTTC. Translated: CASTFTHKGQGGYTF.